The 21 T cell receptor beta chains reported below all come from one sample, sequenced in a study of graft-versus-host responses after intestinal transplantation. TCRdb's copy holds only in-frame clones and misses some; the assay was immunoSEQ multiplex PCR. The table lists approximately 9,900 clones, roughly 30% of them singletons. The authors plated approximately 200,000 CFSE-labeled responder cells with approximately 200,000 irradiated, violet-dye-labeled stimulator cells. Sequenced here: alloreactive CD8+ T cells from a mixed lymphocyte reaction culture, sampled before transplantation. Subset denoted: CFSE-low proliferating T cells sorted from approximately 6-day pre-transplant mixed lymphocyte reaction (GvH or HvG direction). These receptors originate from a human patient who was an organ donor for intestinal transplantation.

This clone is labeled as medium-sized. The CDR3 bases are TGTGCCAGCAGCCAGCTACGGACAGATACGCAGTATTTT. Protein sequence: CASSQLRTDTQYF. The chain combines TRBV14 with TRBJ2-3; the D is unclear. V lost 3 bases, J lost 3 bases, and 7 bases lay in between. The length of the CDR3 is 13 residues. In germline, CDR1 is SGHDN, CDR2 FVKESK.

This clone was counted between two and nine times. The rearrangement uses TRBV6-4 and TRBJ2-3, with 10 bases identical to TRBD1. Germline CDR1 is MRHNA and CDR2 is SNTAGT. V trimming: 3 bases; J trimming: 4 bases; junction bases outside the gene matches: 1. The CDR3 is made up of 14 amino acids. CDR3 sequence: CASSEGTGADTQYF. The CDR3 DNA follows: TGTGCCAGCAGTGAGGGGACAGGGGCAGATACGCAGTATTTT.

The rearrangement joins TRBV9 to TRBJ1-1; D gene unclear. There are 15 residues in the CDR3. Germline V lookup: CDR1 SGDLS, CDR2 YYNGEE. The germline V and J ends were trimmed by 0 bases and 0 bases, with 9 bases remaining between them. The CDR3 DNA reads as TGTGCCAGCAGCGTAGTGGTTTACATGAACACTGAAGCTTTCTTT. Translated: CASSVVVYMNTEAFF.

CDR3 sequence (DNA): TGTGCCAGCAGTTTAGGGCGTTCGGTCGATACGCAGTATTTT. It codes for CASSLGRSVDTQYF. The chain recombines TRBV27 with TRBJ2-3; D gene ambiguous. V lost 2 bases to trimming and J lost 6 bases, with 12 bases between them. Per the germline V gene, CDR1 is MNHEY and CDR2 is SMNVEV (reference sequence). The CDR3 is made up of 14 amino acids.

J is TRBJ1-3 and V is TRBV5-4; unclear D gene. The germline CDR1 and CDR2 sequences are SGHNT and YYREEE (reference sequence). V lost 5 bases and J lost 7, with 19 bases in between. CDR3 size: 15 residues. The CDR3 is CASSLETSPRNTIYF. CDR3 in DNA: TGTGCCAGCAGTCTGGAAACTTCCCCTAGGAACACCATATATTTT.

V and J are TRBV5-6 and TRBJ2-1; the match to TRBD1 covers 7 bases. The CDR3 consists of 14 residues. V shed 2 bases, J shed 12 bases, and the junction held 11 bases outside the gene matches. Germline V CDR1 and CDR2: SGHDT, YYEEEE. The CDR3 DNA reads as TGTGCCAGCAGCTTTTCCCCGGCAGGGGGTATGCAGTTCTTC. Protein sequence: CASSFSPAGGMQFF.

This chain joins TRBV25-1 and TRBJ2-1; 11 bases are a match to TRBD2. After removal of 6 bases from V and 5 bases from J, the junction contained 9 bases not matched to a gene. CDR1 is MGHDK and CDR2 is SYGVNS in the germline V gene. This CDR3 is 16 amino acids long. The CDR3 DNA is TGTGCCAGCAGGCAAAAACCGGGACTAGCGGACAATGAGCAGTTCTTC. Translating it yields CASRQKPGLADNEQFF.

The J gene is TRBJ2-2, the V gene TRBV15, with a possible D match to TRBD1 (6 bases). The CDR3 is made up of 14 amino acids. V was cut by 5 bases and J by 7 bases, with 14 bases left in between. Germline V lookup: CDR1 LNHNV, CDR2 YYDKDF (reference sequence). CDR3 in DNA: TGTGCCACCAGCGGGACACCTGGGAACGGGGAGCTGTTTTTT. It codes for CATSGTPGNGELFF.

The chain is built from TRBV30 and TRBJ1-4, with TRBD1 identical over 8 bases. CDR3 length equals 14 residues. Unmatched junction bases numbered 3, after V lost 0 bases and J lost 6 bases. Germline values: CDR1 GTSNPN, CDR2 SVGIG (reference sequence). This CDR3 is CAWSVQGADEKLFF. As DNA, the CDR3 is TGTGCCTGGAGTGTTCAGGGGGCGGATGAAAAACTGTTTTTT.

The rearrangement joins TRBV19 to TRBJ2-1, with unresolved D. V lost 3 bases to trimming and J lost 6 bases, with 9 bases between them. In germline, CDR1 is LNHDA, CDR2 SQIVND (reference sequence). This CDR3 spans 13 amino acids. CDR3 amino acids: CASSIDGVNEQFF. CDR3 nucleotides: TGTGCCAGTAGTATCGACGGAGTCAATGAGCAGTTCTTC.

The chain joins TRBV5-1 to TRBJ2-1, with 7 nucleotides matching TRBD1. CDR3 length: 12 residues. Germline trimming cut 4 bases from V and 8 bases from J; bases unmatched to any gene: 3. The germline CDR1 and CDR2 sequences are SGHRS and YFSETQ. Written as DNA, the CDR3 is TGCGCCAGCAGCCGACAGGGCGATGAGCAGTTCTTC. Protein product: CASSRQGDEQFF.

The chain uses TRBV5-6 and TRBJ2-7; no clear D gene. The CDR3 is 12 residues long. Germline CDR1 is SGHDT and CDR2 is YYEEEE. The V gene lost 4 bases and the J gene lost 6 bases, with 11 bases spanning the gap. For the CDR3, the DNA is TGTGCCAGCAGCCCGCCGGGTCCCGAGCAGTACTTC. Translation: CASSPPGPEQYF.

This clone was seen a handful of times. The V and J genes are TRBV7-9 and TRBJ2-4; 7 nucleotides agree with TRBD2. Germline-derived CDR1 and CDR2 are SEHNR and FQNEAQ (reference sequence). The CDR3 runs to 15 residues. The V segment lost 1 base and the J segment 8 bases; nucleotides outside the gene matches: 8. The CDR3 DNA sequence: TGTGCCAGCAGCTTAGGAGAGACTAGCCGTCACATTCAGTACTTC. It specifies CASSLGETSRHIQYF. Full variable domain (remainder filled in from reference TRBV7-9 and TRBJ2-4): DTGVSQNPRHKITKRGQNVTFRCDPISEHNRLYWYRQTLGQGPEFLTYFQNEAQLEKSRLLSDRFSAERPKGSFSTLEIQRTEQGDSAMYLCASSLGETSRHIQYFGAGTRLSVL.

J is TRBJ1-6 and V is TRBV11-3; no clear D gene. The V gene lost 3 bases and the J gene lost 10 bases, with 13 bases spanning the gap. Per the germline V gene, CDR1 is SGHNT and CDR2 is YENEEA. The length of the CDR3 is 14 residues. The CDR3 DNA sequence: TGTGCCAGCAGCTTTCCAGGTATAGGATCACCCCTCCACTTT. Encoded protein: CASSFPGIGSPLHF.

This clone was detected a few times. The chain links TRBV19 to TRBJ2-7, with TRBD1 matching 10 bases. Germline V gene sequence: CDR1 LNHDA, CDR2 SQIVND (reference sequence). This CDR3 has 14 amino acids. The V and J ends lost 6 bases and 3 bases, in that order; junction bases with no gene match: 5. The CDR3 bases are TGTGCCAGTAGCGCCGGGACAGGGGACTACGAGCAGTACTTC. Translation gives CASSAGTGDYEQYF.

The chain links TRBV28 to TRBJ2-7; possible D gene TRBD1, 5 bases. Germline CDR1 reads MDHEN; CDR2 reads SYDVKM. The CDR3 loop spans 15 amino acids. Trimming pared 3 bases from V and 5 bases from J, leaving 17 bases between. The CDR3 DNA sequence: TGTGCCAGCAGTTTTACCCCCACAGGCCGGGACGAGCAGTACTTC. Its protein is CASSFTPTGRDEQYF.

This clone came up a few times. The CDR3: CASSLDRTGGTEAFF. CDR3 coding DNA: TGTGCCAGCAGCTTAGATAGAACAGGCGGCACTGAAGCTTTCTTT. The chain employs TRBV7-9 and TRBJ1-1; a possible D gene is TRBD1 (5 bases). Germline CDR1 and CDR2: SEHNR and FQNEAQ (reference sequence). Trimming cost V 1 base and J 4 bases, with 13 bases left between them. This CDR3 spans 15 amino acids. Supplemented by reference TRBV7-9 and TRBJ1-1, the full variable domain reads DTGVSQNPRHKITKRGQNVTFRCDPISEHNRLYWYRQTLGQGPEFLTYFQNEAQLEKSRLLSDRFSAERPKGSFSTLEIQRTEQGDSAMYLCASSLDRTGGTEAFFGQGTRLTVV.

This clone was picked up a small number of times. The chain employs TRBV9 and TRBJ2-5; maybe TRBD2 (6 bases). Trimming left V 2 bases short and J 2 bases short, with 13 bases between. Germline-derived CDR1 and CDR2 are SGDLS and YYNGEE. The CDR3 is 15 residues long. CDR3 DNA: TGTGCCAGCAGCGTGGGCCTAGCGAATCAAGAGACCCAGTACTTC. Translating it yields CASSVGLANQETQYF.

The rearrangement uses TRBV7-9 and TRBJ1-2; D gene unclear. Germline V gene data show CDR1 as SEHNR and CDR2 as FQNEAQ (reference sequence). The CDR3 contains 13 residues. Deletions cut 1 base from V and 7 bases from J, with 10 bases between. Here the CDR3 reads CASSLGRPGGYTF. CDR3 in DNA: TGTGCCAGCAGCTTAGGCCGGCCGGGTGGCTACACCTTC.

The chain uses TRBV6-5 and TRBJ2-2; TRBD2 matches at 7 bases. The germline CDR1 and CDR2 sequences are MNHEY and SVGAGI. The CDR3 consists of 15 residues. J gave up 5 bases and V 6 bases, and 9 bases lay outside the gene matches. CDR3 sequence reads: CASSPRLAPTGELFF. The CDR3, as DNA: TGTGCCAGCAGCCCCAGACTAGCCCCAACCGGGGAGCTGTTTTTT.

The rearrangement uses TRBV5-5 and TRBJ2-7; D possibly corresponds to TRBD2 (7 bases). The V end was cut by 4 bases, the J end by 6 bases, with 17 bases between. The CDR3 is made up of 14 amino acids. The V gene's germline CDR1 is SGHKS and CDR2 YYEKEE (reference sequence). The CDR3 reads CASSLSGTISEQYF. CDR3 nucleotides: TGTGCCAGCAGCCTAAGCGGGACAATCAGCGAGCAGTACTTC.